These 24 T cell receptor beta chains were all obtained from the same sample, sequenced in a study of siplizumab effects on memory and regulatory T cells. Here immunoSEQ multiplex PCR was the method, and the copy in TCRdb shows in-frame clones only, minus some. Among around 99,000 clones, 92% were seen once, and the ten largest hold under 0.75%. The sample comprised Tregs sorted from blood. The receptors here all came from a human donor in good health.

The CDR3 here is CASSSRERGHSPLHF. CDR3 nucleotides: TGCGCCAGCAGCTCCCGGGAGAGGGGGCATTCACCCCTCCACTTT. The genes are TRBV5-1 and TRBJ1-6; 7 positions match TRBD1. The trim removed 3 bases at V and 8 bases at J, leaving 8 bases unmatched. The germline V gene has CDR1 SGHRS and CDR2 YFSETQ. The CDR3 is 15 residues long.

This chain uses TRBV19 with TRBJ2-1, with 9 bases lining up with TRBD2. This CDR3 is built from 13 residues. Trimming at V came to 4 bases and at J to 5 bases, leaving 0 bases not matched to a gene. The germline V gene has CDR1 LNHDA and CDR2 SQIVND (reference sequence). The CDR3 spells CASSTSGNNEQFF. In DNA form, the CDR3 reads TGTGCCAGTAGTACTAGCGGGAACAATGAGCAGTTCTTC.

V usage is TRBV7-9 and J usage is TRBJ1-2, with D possibly being TRBD1 (6 bases). With 5 bases removed from V and 1 base from J, the gap between germline ends came to 17 bases. This CDR3 comprises 16 residues. Germline V gene data show CDR1 as SEHNR and CDR2 as FQNEAQ (reference sequence). CDR3 residues: CASSDIGGADNYGYTF. CDR3 DNA sequence: TGTGCCAGCAGCGATATCGGGGGCGCGGATAACTATGGCTACACCTTC.

V usage is TRBV18 and J usage is TRBJ1-5, with TRBD1 identical over 7 bases. The CDR3 spans 14 residues. The germline V gene has CDR1 KGHSH and CDR2 LQKENI. V lost 1 base, J lost 8 bases, and 5 bases stayed unmatched. The DNA of the CDR3 is TGTGCCAGCTCACCACGAGGGGGCAACGAGCCCCAGCATTTT. Its protein product is CASSPRGGNEPQHF. The variable domain in full, with the rest retrieved from reference TRBV18 and TRBJ1-5, is NAGVMQNPRHLVRRRGQEARLRCSPMKGHSHVYWYRQLPEEGLKFMVYLQKENIIDESGMPKERFSAEFPKEGPSILRIQQVVRGDSAAYFCASSPRGGNEPQHFGDGTRLSIL.

This chain uses TRBV18 with TRBJ1-5, with D perhaps matching TRBD1 (5 bases). V gave up 1 base and J gave up 6 bases, with 19 bases separating them. Germline-derived CDR1 and CDR2 are KGHSH and LQKENI. The CDR3 covers 17 residues. The CDR3 DNA reads TGTGCCAGCTCACCACTCCCAAGGCCAGGGCGACGTCAGCCCCAGCATTTT. Its translation: CASSPLPRPGRRQPQHF.

The rearrangement uses TRBV10-3 and TRBJ2-7; maybe TRBD1 (6 bases). Per the germline V gene, CDR1 is ENHRY and CDR2 is SYGVKD. The germline V and J ends were trimmed by 3 bases and 3 bases, with 6 bases remaining between them. The CDR3 totals 12 residues. The CDR3 DNA reads TGTGCCATCAGTGAACAGGGCTACGAGCAGTACTTC. Its protein is CAISEQGYEQYF.

The count of this clone is one. V gene TRBV5-1 combines with J gene TRBJ1-1; D may be TRBD1 (5 bases). This CDR3 has 16 residues. Germline-derived CDR1 and CDR2 are SGHRS and YFSETQ. V lost 7 bases and J 0 bases, leaving 19 bases between the germline ends. CDR3 coding DNA: TGCGCCAGCGGAAGGGAGGGAGGGACCATGAACACTGAAGCTTTCTTT. Protein: CASGREGGTMNTEAFF.

This chain connects TRBV19 to TRBJ2-7, with D possibly TRBD1 on 5 matching bases. CDR1 is LNHDA and CDR2 is SQIVND in the germline V gene (reference sequence). CDR3 length: 14 residues. With 1 base removed from V and 7 bases from J, the gap between germline ends came to 14 bases. The CDR3 coding sequence is TGTGCCAGTAGTATAGCGCAGGGATTTTATGAGCAGTACTTC. This gives the protein CASSIAQGFYEQYF.

The gene calls are TRBV15 and TRBJ2-5; maybe TRBD2 (5 bases). This CDR3 spans 16 amino acids. Germline-derived CDR1 and CDR2 are LNHNV and YYDKDF (reference sequence). V dropped 0 bases and J dropped 5 bases, with 16 bases sitting between them. CDR3: CATSRDGRGRPETQYF. The CDR3 DNA reads TGTGCCACCAGCAGAGATGGACGGGGTCGCCCCGAGACCCAGTACTTC. The full variable domain, in which reference TRBV15 and TRBJ2-5 provide the parts outside the CDR3, is DAMVIQNPRYQVTQFGKPVTLSCSQTLNHNVMYWYQQKSSQAPKLLFHYYDKDFNNEADTPDNFQSRRPNTSFCFLDIRSPGLGDTAMYLCATSRDGRGRPETQYFGPGTRLLVL.

The chain joins TRBV30 to TRBJ1-4, with TRBD1 matching over 7 bases. The CDR3 totals 14 residues. The V gene end was trimmed by 3 bases and the J gene end by 2 bases; junction bases not matched to a gene: 3. Germline CDR1 GTSNPN, CDR2 SVGIG (reference sequence). The CDR3 loop is CAWRRGQTNEKLFF. The CDR3 region has the DNA TGTGCCTGGAGAAGGGGACAGACTAATGAAAAACTGTTTTTT.

The CDR3 region has the DNA TGCGCCAGCAGGGCGGGTTCGGCCTACGAGCAGTACTTC. Amino acids: CASRAGSAYEQYF. The V gene is TRBV5-1, the J gene TRBJ2-7; D is perhaps TRBD2 (5 bases). CDR3 length: 13 residues. Looked up from germline, CDR1 is SGHRS and CDR2 is YFSETQ. V was clipped by 5 bases and J by 2 bases, with 11 bases between them.

The rearrangement uses TRBV2 and TRBJ1-2, with D maybe TRBD1 (5 bases). V lost 9 bases and J lost 1, with 12 bases in between. There are 13 residues in the CDR3. Germline V lookup: CDR1 SNHLY, CDR2 FYNNEI. CDR3 sequence: CARGDLGNYGYTF. CDR3 nucleotides: TGTGCCAGAGGGGACCTGGGTAACTATGGCTACACCTTC. The variable domain in full, completed from reference TRBV2 and TRBJ1-2, reads EPEVTQTPSHQVTQMGQEVILRCVPISNHLYFYWYRQILGQKVEFLVSFYNNEISEKSEIFDDQFSVERPDGSNFTLKIRSTKLEDSAMYFCARGDLGNYGYTFGSGTRLTVV.

The chain is built from TRBV4-1 and TRBJ2-1; D uncertain. The CDR3 totals 17 residues. The V gene lost 1 base and the J gene lost 6 bases, with 19 bases spanning the gap. CDR1 and CDR2 (germline): MGHRA, YSYEKL. Here the CDR3 reads CASSQVRVGNIPNEQFF. Here the CDR3 DNA reads TGCGCCAGCAGCCAAGTCCGGGTGGGTAACATACCCAATGAGCAGTTCTTC.

This clone was recorded once. CDR3: CATSRAGGRASETQYF. The CDR3 DNA follows: TGTGCCACCAGCCGCGCGGGCGGGAGGGCCTCGGAGACCCAGTACTTC. The chain is built from TRBV15 and TRBJ2-5; 9 nucleotides agree with TRBD2. The CDR3 is 16 residues long. Germline CDR1 is LNHNV and CDR2 is YYDKDF (reference sequence). J was trimmed by 5 bases and V by 5 bases; bases with no gene match: 12.

V usage is TRBV7-9 and J usage is TRBJ2-1, with D perhaps TRBD1 or TRBD2 (6 bases each). Germline loops: CDR1 SEHNR, CDR2 FQNEAQ (reference sequence). CDR3 length: 15 residues. Trimming took off 3 bases at V and 3 bases at J, with 12 bases between the two ends. CDR3 in DNA: TGTGCCAGCAGCTTTTCCGGGGGCCTCTACAATGAGCAGTTCTTC. This encodes CASSFSGGLYNEQFF.

The gene calls are TRBV2 and TRBJ2-1; the match to TRBD2 covers 11 bases. CDR1 is SNHLY, CDR2 FYNNEI, per germline. The CDR3 is made up of 17 amino acids. The V and J ends lost 4 bases and 5 bases, in that order; junction bases with no gene match: 10. The CDR3 sequence is CASSGTSGGIDDNEQFF. As DNA, the CDR3 is TGTGCCAGCAGTGGTACTAGCGGGGGCATCGATGACAATGAGCAGTTCTTC.

The J gene is TRBJ2-5, the V gene TRBV27; TRBD2 aligns across 8 bases. There are 15 residues in the CDR3. The V segment lost 6 bases and the J segment 5 bases; nucleotides outside the gene matches: 11. Looked up from germline, CDR1 is MNHEY and CDR2 is SMNVEV (reference sequence). The DNA for the CDR3 is TGTGCCAGCAGCCGGAGGGCGGGAGGACAGGAGACCCAGTACTTC. Its translation: CASSRRAGGQETQYF.

The CDR3 DNA reads TGTGCCAGCACCGGATATGGAGGAACAGATACGCAGTATTTT. As protein: CASTGYGGTDTQYF. The chain is built from TRBV5-6 and TRBJ2-3, with a tentative D call TRBD2 (5 bases). Germline assignment: CDR1 SGHDT and CDR2 YYEEEE. The ends were cut back, 6 bases at V and 3 bases at J, with 14 bases in the middle. The CDR3 runs 14 residues.

This chain joins TRBV19 and TRBJ2-2; D possibly uses TRBD1 or TRBD2 (5 bases each). The V end lost 5 bases, the J end lost 6 bases, and 13 bases lay between the germline ends. Germline V gene sequence: CDR1 LNHDA, CDR2 SQIVND (reference sequence). CDR3 length: 14 residues. In nucleotides, the CDR3 is TGTGCCAGTAGTTCCCGGGACGGGGCCGGGGAGCTGTTTTTT. Amino acid sequence: CASSSRDGAGELFF.

The V and J genes are TRBV6-5 and TRBJ1-1, with TRBD1 as a possible D gene (6 bases). V lost 5 bases to trimming and J lost 8 bases, with 18 bases between them. This CDR3 spans 14 amino acids. Germline values: CDR1 MNHEY, CDR2 SVGAGI. The CDR3 loop is CASSPRGRGYEAFF. CDR3 nucleotide sequence: TGTGCCAGCAGTCCCCGCGGCAGGGGTTACGAAGCTTTCTTT.

This rearrangement joins TRBV6-6 to TRBJ1-1; possible D gene TRBD1, 6 bases. This CDR3 region has 14 residues. Germline V gives CDR1 MNHNY, CDR2 SVGAGI (reference sequence). V lost 6 bases and J lost 7, with 18 bases in between. This CDR3 reads CASSRQARGFEAFF. The CDR3 DNA reads TGTGCCAGCAGCCGACAGGCCCGAGGATTTGAAGCTTTCTTT.

The chain carries TRBV27 and TRBJ1-5; 9 bases align to TRBD1. This CDR3 has 17 residues. Losses at the gene ends were 6 bases for V and 4 bases for J; bases not matched to a gene: 13. CDR1 and CDR2 (germline): MNHEY, SMNVEV (reference sequence). CDR3 sequence: CASRTGTGRNVNQPQHF. The CDR3 DNA sequence: TGTGCCAGCAGGACCGGGACAGGGCGGAATGTAAATCAGCCCCAGCATTTT.

This chain connects TRBV4-1 to TRBJ2-7; TRBD1 matches 9 bases. This CDR3 has 17 amino acids. V shed 3 bases, J shed 5 bases, and the junction held 14 bases outside the gene matches. CDR1 is MGHRA and CDR2 is YSYEKL in the germline V gene. CDR3 residues: CASSHQSGQGTGDEQYF. CDR3 DNA: TGCGCCAGCAGCCATCAGTCGGGACAGGGTACTGGCGACGAGCAGTACTTC.

The chain recombines TRBV4-2 with TRBJ1-2; 8 nucleotides line up with TRBD1. The germline gives CDR1 LGHNA, CDR2 YNFKEQ. The CDR3 loop spans 14 amino acids. With V trimmed by 1 base and J by 4 bases, 2 bases remained unmatched. The CDR3 spells CASSQAGGRYGYTF. CDR3 nucleotides: TGTGCCAGCAGCCAAGCAGGGGGCCGCTATGGCTACACCTTC.